Sequencing of this T cell receptor (beta chain) was carried out in a study of blood T cell repertoires in COVID-19. TCRdb's table, derived via immunoSEQ multiplex PCR, lists solely in-frame clones and lacks some. The sample shows a few hundred thousand clones, about 86% of them seen only once. This CDR3 contains 13 residues. The ends were cut back, 0 bases at V and 5 bases at J, with 8 bases in the middle. Germline loops: CDR1 GTSNPN, CDR2 SVGIG (reference sequence). The chain employs TRBV30 and TRBJ1-5; no reliable D call. This TCR came from a man aged 60 to 75 who had recovered from COVID-19. Input material: peripheral blood. CDR3 DNA sequence: TGTGCCTGGAGTGTAGGAGCGGATCAGCCCCAGCATTTT. Its protein product is CAWSVGADQPQHF.